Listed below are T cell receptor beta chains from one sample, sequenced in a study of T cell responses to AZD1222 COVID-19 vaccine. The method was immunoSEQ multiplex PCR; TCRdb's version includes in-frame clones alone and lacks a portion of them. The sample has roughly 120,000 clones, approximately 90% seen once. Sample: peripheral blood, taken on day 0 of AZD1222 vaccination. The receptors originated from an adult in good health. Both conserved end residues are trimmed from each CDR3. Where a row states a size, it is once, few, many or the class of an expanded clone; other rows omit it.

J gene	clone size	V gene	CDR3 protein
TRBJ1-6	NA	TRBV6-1	ASSEVEYNSPLH
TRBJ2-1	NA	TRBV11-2	ASSFRGVGSNEQF
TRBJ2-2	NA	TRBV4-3	ASSQDGGNTGELF
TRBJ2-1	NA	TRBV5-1	ASDPTGSSYNEQF
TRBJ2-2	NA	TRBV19	ASSQTGITGELF
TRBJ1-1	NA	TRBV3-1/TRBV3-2	ASSQDKVVAGNTEAF
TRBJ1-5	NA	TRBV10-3	ALHRGHQPQH
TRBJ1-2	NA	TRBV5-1	ASSFGGRNYGYT
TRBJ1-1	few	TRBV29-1	SVEKTGEGTEAF
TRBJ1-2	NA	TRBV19	ASSNRDRVISGYT
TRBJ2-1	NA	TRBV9	ASSALTGTTSVNEQF
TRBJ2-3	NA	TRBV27	ASRMGGRSADTQY
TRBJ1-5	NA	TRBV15	ATSTGAEESNQPQH
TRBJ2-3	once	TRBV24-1	ATSMWGSTDTQC
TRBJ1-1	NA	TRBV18	ASSPAGGEGTEAF
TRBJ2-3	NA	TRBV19	ASKPLVSTDTQY
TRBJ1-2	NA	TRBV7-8	ASSLEGVSANYGYT
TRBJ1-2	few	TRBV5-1	ASTLGWGVEDYGYT
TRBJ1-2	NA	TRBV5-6	ASSLGGNYGYT
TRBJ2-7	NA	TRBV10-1	ASSESGSYEQY
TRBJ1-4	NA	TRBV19	ASSIPRNGEKLF
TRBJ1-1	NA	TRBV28	ASRNTGTANTEAF
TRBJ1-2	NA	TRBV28	ASSPNPNYGYT
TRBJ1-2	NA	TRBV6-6	ASRERGGAAGYGYT
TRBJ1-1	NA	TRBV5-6	ASTLGRYTEAF
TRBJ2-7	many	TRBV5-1	ASSFMAQGALEQY